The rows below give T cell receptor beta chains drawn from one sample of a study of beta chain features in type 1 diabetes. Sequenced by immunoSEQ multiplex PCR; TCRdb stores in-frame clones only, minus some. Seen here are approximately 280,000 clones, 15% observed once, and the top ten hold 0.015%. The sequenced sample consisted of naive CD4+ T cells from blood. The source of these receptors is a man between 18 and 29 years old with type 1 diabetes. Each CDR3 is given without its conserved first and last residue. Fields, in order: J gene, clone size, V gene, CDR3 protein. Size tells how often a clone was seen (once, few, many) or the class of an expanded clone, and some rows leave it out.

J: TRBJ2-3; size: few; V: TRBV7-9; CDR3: ASSRRGRDLSDTQY
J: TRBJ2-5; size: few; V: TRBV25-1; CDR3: ASSNRDTQETQY
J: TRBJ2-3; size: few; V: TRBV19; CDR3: ASRETGATDTQY
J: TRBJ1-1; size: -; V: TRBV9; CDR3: ASSPRGGYEAF
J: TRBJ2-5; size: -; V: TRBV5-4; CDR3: ASSLRNQETQY
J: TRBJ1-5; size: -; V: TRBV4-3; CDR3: ASSRSVESNQPQH
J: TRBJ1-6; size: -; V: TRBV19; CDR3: ASSTGPYNSPLH
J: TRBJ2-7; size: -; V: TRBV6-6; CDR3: ASSYSSVYEQY
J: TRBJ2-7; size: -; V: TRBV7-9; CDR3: ASSAPGRESTYEQY
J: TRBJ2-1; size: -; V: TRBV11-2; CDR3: ASSLWTGTVDKHEQF
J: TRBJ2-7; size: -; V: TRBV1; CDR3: TSSHWEVARADEQY
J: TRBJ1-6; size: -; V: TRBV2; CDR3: ASSEEGVGSPLH
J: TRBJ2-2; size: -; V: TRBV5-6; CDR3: ASSFFGNTGELF
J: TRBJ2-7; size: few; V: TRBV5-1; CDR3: ASSLGQAAYEQY
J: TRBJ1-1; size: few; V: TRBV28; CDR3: ASSLPRGRDTEAF
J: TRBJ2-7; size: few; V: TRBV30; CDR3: AWRTALGGGKTYEQY
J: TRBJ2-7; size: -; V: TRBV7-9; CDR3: ASSNTGYSYEQY
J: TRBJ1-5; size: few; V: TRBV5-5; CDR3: ASSGGTGGLGQPQH
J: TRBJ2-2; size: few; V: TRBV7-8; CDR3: ASVDRGHGELF
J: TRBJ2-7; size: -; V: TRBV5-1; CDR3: ASRWAGGYYEQY
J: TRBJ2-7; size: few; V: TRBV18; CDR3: ASSSGQFHEQY
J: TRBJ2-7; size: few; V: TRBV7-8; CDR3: ASSLPAGGPYEQY